One sample yielded the 8 T cell receptor beta chains listed below, sequenced in a study of T cells in Graves' hyperthyroidism and ophthalmopathy. Amplified TCR beta CDR3 regions came from RNA transcripts. HTBI primers were employed in a first-round RT-PCR of the TCR CDR3. TCRdb re-derived calls from the multiplex PCR reads in MiXCR, one entry per CDR3 protein. The sample carries roughly 180,000 distinct CDR3 sequences, 9.4% recorded once. Sequencing was carried out using blood. Every receptor here comes from a young woman with Graves' hyperthyroidism that later progressed to Graves' ophthalmopathy.

This clonotype has a count of ten or more. The CDR3 is CASSLEVSSQPQHF. Written as DNA, the CDR3 is TGTGCCAGCAGCTTAGAAGTCAGTAGCCAGCCCCAGCATTTT. The chain is built from TRBV7-8 and TRBJ1-5; D gene uncertain. The V end lost 1 base, the J end lost 7 bases, and 11 bases lay between the germline ends. This CDR3 region has 14 residues. In germline, CDR1 is SGHVS, CDR2 FQNEAQ.

This clonotype has a count of ten or more. The genes are TRBV20-1 and TRBJ1-2; maybe TRBD1 (6 bases). V shed 3 bases and J shed 5 bases, with 13 bases lying between them. Germline CDR1 DFQATT, CDR2 SNEGSKA (reference sequence). The CDR3 is 13 amino acids. The CDR3 spells CSASGTPYYGYTF. The CDR3 DNA sequence: TGCAGTGCTAGTGGGACACCTTATTATGGCTACACCTTC.

This clonotype was counted a few times. The chain couples TRBV4-2 to TRBJ1-1; D uncertain. Trimming took off 3 bases at V and 2 bases at J, with 13 bases between the two ends. This CDR3 has 15 residues. The germline CDR1 and CDR2 sequences are LGHNA and YNFKEQ. CDR3 nucleotides: TGTGCCAGCAGCCACTCACGGGTTCTTAACACTGAAGCTTTCTTT. Translation: CASSHSRVLNTEAFF.

This clonotype was observed at least ten times. The chain has TRBV11-3 and TRBJ2-3, with 8 bases lining up with TRBD2. Germline CDR1 and CDR2: SGHNT and YENEEA. The CDR3 is 15 amino acids. Unmatched junction bases numbered 3, after V lost 3 bases and J lost 1 base. The CDR3 protein is CASSLGAGGTDTQYF. The CDR3 region has the DNA TGTGCCAGCAGCTTGGGAGCGGGAGGCACAGATACGCAGTATTTT.

This clonotype was counted many times. The V call is TRBV6-2 or TRBV6-3, the J call TRBJ2-7; D gene unclear. Germline CDR1 MNHEY, CDR2 SVGEGT. The CDR3 extends over 11 amino acids. The V gene lost 1 base and the J gene lost 3 bases, with 1 base spanning the gap. The CDR3 here is CASSYFYEQYF. CDR3 in DNA: TGTGCCAGCAGTTACTTCTACGAGCAGTACTTC.

The gene calls are TRBV7-9 and TRBJ2-1; 12 bases fit TRBD2. Germline V CDR1 and CDR2: SEHNR, FQNEAQ (reference sequence). Germline trimming cut 1 base from V and 7 bases from J; bases unmatched to any gene: 5. CDR3 length: 16 amino acids. In DNA, the CDR3 is TGTGCCAGCAGCTTAGGGTCTAGCGGGGGGGCGAATGAGCAGTTCTTC. Translated, it gives CASSLGSSGGANEQFF. Full variable domain (remainder filled in from reference TRBV7-9 and TRBJ2-1): DTGVSQNPRHKITKRGQNVTFRCDPISEHNRLYWYRQTLGQGPEFLTYFQNEAQLEKSRLLSDRFSAERPKGSFSTLEIQRTEQGDSAMYLCASSLGSSGGANEQFFGPGTRLTVL.

This clonotype was recorded many times. The chain is built from TRBV29-1 and TRBJ1-1; D unresolved. CDR1 and CDR2 (germline): SQVTM, ANQGSEA. Trimming left V 0 bases short and J 4 bases short, with 6 bases between. This CDR3 comprises 12 residues. The CDR3 DNA follows: TGCAGCGTTGAAGAGGGAGGCACTGAAGCTTTCTTT. This sequence encodes CSVEEGGTEAFF.

At least ten counts were recorded for this clonotype. The V gene is TRBV30, the J gene TRBJ2-1, with TRBD2 matching over 8 bases. V trimming: 2 bases; J trimming: 4 bases; junction bases outside the gene matches: 19. CDR1 GTSNPN and CDR2 SVGIG come from the germline V gene (reference sequence). The CDR3 has 19 amino acids. Written as DNA, the CDR3 is TGTGCCTGGAGTTTCCGGGGAGGGACGAGCGGGAGAACTTACAATGAGCAGTTCTTC. It is translated as CAWSFRGGTSGRTYNEQFF.